Presented here are 29 T cell receptor beta chains from one specimen sequenced in a study of control samples from healthy donors and cancer patients. TCRdb keeps only in-frame clones here, not all; method: immunoSEQ multiplex PCR. The sample shows 100,000 or so clones, about 86% of them seen only once. Sequenced input: blood. The receptors shown here come from a woman between 45 and 65 years old in good health.

V is TRBV6-5 and J is TRBJ2-6; 8 bases are shared with TRBD1. With V trimmed by 7 bases and J by 2 bases, 4 bases remained unmatched. Germline lookup yields CDR1 MNHEY and CDR2 SVGAGI. The CDR3 loop spans 15 amino acids. CDR3 protein: CASKTGEAGANVLTF. Here the CDR3 DNA reads TGTGCCAGCAAGACAGGGGAGGCTGGGGCCAACGTCCTGACTTTC.

This chain links TRBV19 with TRBJ2-7; 8 bases are shared with TRBD2. Losses at the gene ends were 5 bases for V and 5 bases for J; bases not matched to a gene: 8. CDR3 length equals 14 residues. Germline-derived CDR1 and CDR2 are LNHDA and SQIVND (reference sequence). The CDR3 DNA is TGTGCCAGTAGTCTGGCGGGAGGTATCCACGAGCAGTACTTC. Translation gives CASSLAGGIHEQYF.

CDR3 residues: CASSLDGGENTGELFF. CDR3 DNA sequence: TGTGCCAGCAGCTTAGACGGGGGCGAGAACACCGGGGAGCTGTTTTTT. V and J are TRBV11-1 and TRBJ2-2; D possibly matches TRBD1 or TRBD2 (6 bases each). The CDR3 extends over 16 amino acids. Trimming pared 1 base from V and 1 base from J, leaving 10 bases between. From germline, CDR1 is SGHAT and CDR2 FQDESV (reference sequence).

This clone is a singleton in its sample. The rearrangement links TRBV7-2 to TRBJ1-4; tentatively, D is TRBD1 (5 bases). This CDR3 region has 15 residues. The V gene lost 1 base and the J gene lost 5 bases, with 11 bases spanning the gap. From germline, CDR1 is SGHTA and CDR2 FQGNSA. The CDR3 DNA follows: TGTGCCAGCAGCTTAGGGGGCAAAGGCAATGAAAAACTGTTTTTT. As protein: CASSLGGKGNEKLFF.

The chain has TRBV5-6 and TRBJ1-6, with D possibly matching TRBD1 (5 bases). Germline CDR1 SGHDT, CDR2 YYEEEE. V shed 4 bases and J shed 4 bases, with 15 bases lying between them. The CDR3 loop spans 16 amino acids. In nucleotides, the CDR3 is TGTGCCAGCAGCCCGCGTAACGGGGGTTATAATTCACCCCTCCACTTT. It specifies CASSPRNGGYNSPLHF.

The genes are TRBV9 and TRBJ2-1; 7 bases match TRBD2. J gave up 5 bases and V 5 bases, and 10 bases lay outside the gene matches. There are 15 residues in the CDR3. Germline V gene lookup returns CDR1 SGDLS and CDR2 YYNGEE. CDR3: CASRPGLESHNEQFF. The CDR3 bases are TGTGCCAGCAGGCCCGGACTAGAATCTCACAATGAGCAGTTCTTC.

This clone was seen a handful of times. The chain recombines TRBV7-3 with TRBJ1-1; D unresolved. CDR3 length equals 13 residues. V was pared by 5 bases and J by 5 bases, with 12 bases between. Germline V lookup: CDR1 SGHTA, CDR2 FQGTGA. The CDR3 reads CASSQRRETEAFF. The CDR3 bases are TGTGCCAGCAGCCAAAGGAGGGAAACTGAAGCTTTCTTT. The variable domain in full, completed from reference TRBV7-3 and TRBJ1-1, reads GAGVSQTPSNKVTEKGKYVELRCDPISGHTALYWYRQSLGQGPEFLIYFQGTGAADDSGLPNDRFFAVRPEGSVSTLKIQRTERGDSAVYLCASSQRRETEAFFGQGTRLTVV.

The CDR3 bases are TGTGCCAGTAGTATAGGGACTAGCGTAAAAGAGACCCAGTACTTC. Its protein product is CASSIGTSVKETQYF. The V gene is TRBV19, the J gene TRBJ2-5; 9 nucleotides align to TRBD2. Per germline, CDR1 LNHDA and CDR2 SQIVND (reference sequence). This CDR3 contains 15 residues. V lost 1 base, J lost 3 bases, and 3 bases stayed unmatched.

The chain couples TRBV6-1 to TRBJ2-1; D uncertain. There are 16 residues in the CDR3. Germline V gene lookup returns CDR1 MNHNS and CDR2 SASEGT. Trimming removed 2 bases at V and 0 bases at J, with 11 bases between. CDR3 DNA: TGTGCCAGCAGTGAACAGCCCCAGAGCTCCTACAATGAGCAGTTCTTC. This gives the protein CASSEQPQSSYNEQFF.

In its sample, this clone was seen once. The chain has TRBV6-6 and TRBJ1-1; D is undetermined. V lost 6 bases to trimming and J lost 6 bases, with 8 bases between them. Germline CDR1 MNHNY, CDR2 SVGAGI (reference sequence). This CDR3 has 11 residues. CDR3 protein: CASSLFAEAFF. The CDR3 bases are TGTGCCAGCAGCCTATTCGCTGAAGCTTTCTTT.

The chain couples TRBV12-5 to TRBJ1-5; 7 nucleotides align to TRBD1. With 7 bases clipped from V and 2 bases from J, the junction kept 8 bases outside the gene matches. This CDR3 has 15 residues. CDR1 and CDR2 from the germline V gene are LGHNT and FRNRAP. The CDR3 DNA follows: TGTGCTAGTGACCCGACAGGGAACGGCAATCAGCCCCAGCATTTT. The encoded protein is CASDPTGNGNQPQHF.

The chain couples TRBV18 to TRBJ2-2; 8 bases match TRBD1. The CDR3 loop spans 15 amino acids. V lost 4 bases and J lost 5; bases outside the gene matches: 6. The germline V gene has CDR1 KGHSH and CDR2 LQKENI. CDR3 bases: TGTGCCAGCTCACTCGAGAGACAGGGGACCGGGGAGCTGTTTTTT. Translation gives CASSLERQGTGELFF.

The rearrangement links TRBV4-3 to TRBJ2-6; the D is unclear. Germline V gene lookup returns CDR1 LGHNA and CDR2 YSLEER. The V gene lost 0 bases and the J gene lost 0 bases, with 6 bases spanning the gap. This CDR3 spans 16 amino acids. The CDR3 sequence: CASSQEVGSGANVLTF. For the CDR3, the DNA is TGCGCCAGCAGCCAAGAGGTAGGCTCTGGGGCCAACGTCCTGACTTTC.

The V gene is TRBV6-5, the J gene TRBJ1-6; unclear D gene. The CDR3 length is 15 residues. Germline values: CDR1 MNHEY, CDR2 SVGAGI. The V end lost 7 bases, the J end lost 0 bases, and 10 bases lay between the germline ends. For the CDR3, the DNA is TGTGCCAGCATCTCTGCTAGCTCCTATAATTCACCCCTCCACTTT. The encoded protein is CASISASSYNSPLHF.

The chain uses TRBV28 and TRBJ2-7, with 10 bases lining up with TRBD1. This CDR3 region has 17 residues. CDR1 is MDHEN, CDR2 SYDVKM, per germline. V shed 1 base and J 1 base; nucleotides not matched to a gene: 7. As DNA, the CDR3 is TGTGCCAGCAGTTTATCGGGACAGGGGTTGAGGTCCTACGAGCAGTACTTC. Amino acids: CASSLSGQGLRSYEQYF.

This chain connects TRBV7-2 to TRBJ1-4, with D tentatively TRBD1 (6 bases). V lost 0 bases and J 8 bases, leaving 13 bases between the germline ends. The length of the CDR3 is 15 residues. From germline, CDR1 is SGHTA and CDR2 FQGNSA. CDR3 in amino acids: CASSLAPGVGEKLFF. The CDR3 nucleotides read TGTGCCAGCAGCTTAGCCCCAGGGGTAGGGGAAAAACTGTTTTTT.

This sequence joins TRBV15 and TRBJ1-2, with TRBD1 identical over 8 bases. Germline loops: CDR1 LNHNV, CDR2 YYDKDF (reference sequence). After removal of 0 bases from V and 4 bases from J, the junction contained 13 bases not matched to a gene. The CDR3 totals 18 residues. CDR3 DNA: TGTGCCACCAGCAGAGATGGGGACAGGCGTGGGGGCTCCTATGGCTACACCTTC. Its protein product is CATSRDGDRRGGSYGYTF.

On this clone itself: Other DNA sequences from this sample encode an identical CDR3 as well. The genes are TRBV18 and TRBJ1-5, with D uncertain. V dropped 3 bases and J dropped 6 bases, with 6 bases sitting between them. The CDR3 is made up of 12 amino acids. Per the germline V gene, CDR1 is KGHSH and CDR2 is LQKENI. For the CDR3, the DNA is TGTGCCAGCTCACCTCGGGGTCAGCCCCAGCATTTT. This translates into CASSPRGQPQHF.

The genes are TRBV7-9 and TRBJ2-5; unclear D gene. There are 16 residues in the CDR3. The germline V gene has CDR1 SEHNR and CDR2 FQNEAQ (reference sequence). Trimming took off 5 bases at V and 5 bases at J, with 21 bases between the two ends. CDR3 region: CASSRGRYRRNETQYF. DNA for the CDR3: TGTGCCAGCAGCCGCGGACGGTACCGACGCAATGAGACCCAGTACTTC.

The rearrangement joins TRBV7-3 to TRBJ1-1; D call uncertain. The germline CDR1 and CDR2 sequences are SGHTA and FQGTGA. The CDR3 consists of 16 residues. The V end was cut by 2 bases, the J end by 3 bases, with 16 bases between. CDR3 in DNA: TGTGCCAGCAGCTTATCTCATTCCGTCCCCCACACTGAAGCTTTCTTT. It is translated as CASSLSHSVPHTEAFF.

This clone occurred a few times. The DNA for the CDR3 is TGTGCCAGCAGCGAAATTGGGGGGGAGACCCAGTACTTC. This codes for CASSEIGGETQYF. The genes are TRBV12-3 or TRBV12-4 and TRBJ2-5; D may be TRBD2 (6 bases). This CDR3 is 13 amino acids long. The V and J ends lost 6 bases and 5 bases respectively, with 13 bases between them.

This clone was recorded a few times. This chain joins TRBV5-1 and TRBJ1-1; TRBD1 matches at 7 bases. CDR3 size: 13 residues. Germline-derived CDR1 and CDR2 are SGHRS and YFSETQ. After removal of 1 base from V and 9 bases from J, the junction contained 6 bases not matched to a gene. CDR3 region: CASSLRGGQQAFF. CDR3 bases: TGCGCCAGCAGCTTGCGGGGGGGACAGCAAGCTTTCTTT.

V is TRBV19 and J is TRBJ1-2; D is ambiguous. Germline lookup yields CDR1 LNHDA and CDR2 SQIVND (reference sequence). The CDR3 loop spans 14 amino acids. The germline V and J ends were trimmed by 4 bases and 7 bases, with 16 bases remaining between them. The CDR3 nucleotides are TGTGCCAGTAGTACCAGGAACTTTTTGACTGGCTACACCTTC. Its protein product is CASSTRNFLTGYTF.

The chain carries TRBV11-3 and TRBJ2-2; D gene unclear. The CDR3 contains 15 residues. V was clipped by 3 bases and J by 7 bases, with 15 bases between them. Per the germline V gene, CDR1 is SGHNT and CDR2 is YENEEA. DNA of the CDR3: TGTGCCAGCAGCTTCCTTCTTTCTCACGTCGGGGAGCTGTTTTTT. Its translation is CASSFLLSHVGELFF.

A remark on this clone: At one of its ends the junction is not consistent with the germline gene, which may arise from a read error. V is TRBV28 and J is TRBJ2-5; no clear D gene. This CDR3 comprises 13 residues. The V gene's germline CDR1 is MDHEN and CDR2 SYDVKM. Here the CDR3 reads CASSLWTGETQYF. Here the CDR3 DNA reads TGTGCCAGCAGCTTATGGACGGGAGAGACCCAGTACTTC.

This clone was counted once. This sequence joins TRBV9 and TRBJ1-2; D is undetermined. The CDR3 sequence is 14 residues long. Trimming shortened V by 6 bases and J by 8 bases, and 20 bases separated the two germline ends. CDR1 and CDR2 (germline): SGDLS, YYNGEE. As DNA, the CDR3 is TGTGCCAGCACCCGTTCGTGGGGAGAAGAAGGCTACACCTTC. Its translation is CASTRSWGEEGYTF.

This clone qualifies as medium-sized (0.01 to 0.1%). V and J are TRBV9 and TRBJ1-3, with D unclear. Germline V gene lookup returns CDR1 SGDLS and CDR2 YYNGEE. Between the trimmed V and J ends, which lost 4 bases and 2 bases, there was a span of 13 bases. The CDR3 covers 15 residues. CDR3 loop: CASSSLNSPGNTIYF. In DNA form, the CDR3 reads TGTGCCAGCAGCTCACTTAATAGCCCTGGAAACACCATATATTTT.

The chain joins TRBV28 to TRBJ2-7; a possible D gene is TRBD1 (6 bases). CDR3 length: 18 amino acids. Germline V gives CDR1 MDHEN, CDR2 SYDVKM. The ends were cut back, 8 bases at V and 0 bases at J, with 26 bases in the middle. The CDR3 loop is CASQLPRDTLRSSYEQYF. CDR3 nucleotide sequence: TGTGCCAGCCAATTGCCTCGGGACACACTTAGGAGCTCCTACGAGCAGTACTTC.

The rearrangement uses TRBV7-6 and TRBJ1-2, with D hard to call. This CDR3 is 15 amino acids long. CDR1 and CDR2 from the germline V gene are SGHVS and FNYEAQ. The V end lost 5 bases, the J end lost 0 bases, and 13 bases lay between the germline ends. CDR3 residues: CASSPGQEANYGYTF. CDR3 nucleotides: TGTGCCAGCAGCCCCGGCCAGGAAGCTAACTATGGCTACACCTTC.